The TCR beta chain described here comes from a study of blood T cell repertoires in COVID-19. Study-wide context: PBMCs, B-cell-depleted T cells, or T cells provided the cDNA or gDNA that made up the material.

The table came from immunoSEQ multiplex PCR; TCRdb's copy has only in-frame clones and leaves some out. The sample has about 90,000 clones, 80% to 95% seen once; the top ten hold 6.3%. The CDR3 totals 19 residues. CDR1 and CDR2 (germline): SGHTA, FQGTGA. V lost 2 bases and J lost 2, with 21 bases in between. This TCR was recovered from a woman aged 60-70 years with active COVID-19. The material sequenced was peripheral blood. J is TRBJ2-2 and V is TRBV7-3; D perhaps matches TRBD2 (6 bases). The CDR3 sequence: CASSLSPLTSRTNTGELFF. The CDR3 DNA reads as TGTGCCAGCAGCTTATCCCCATTAACTAGCAGAACTAACACCGGGGAGCTGTTTTTT. Based on the CDR3 plus reference TRBV7-3 and TRBJ2-2, the full variable domain is GAGVSQTPSNKVTEKGKYVELRCDPISGHTALYWYRQSLGQGPEFLIYFQGTGAADDSGLPNDRFFAVRPEGSVSTLKIQRTERGDSAVYLCASSLSPLTSRTNTGELFFGEGSRLTVL.